The sample holds many counts of the clone carrying this TCR beta chain. Antigen unknown. Indicated time point: persistent/refractory GD, antithyroid drugs over 5 years with positive TRAb. The TCR library was made from RNA that had been extracted from PBMCs in TRIzol. The source of the sample is a study of regulatory T cells in long-lasting Graves disease. Whole-study results and caveats: Public clonotype sharing was higher in persistent than newly diagnosed patients. Blood alone, not thyroid tissue, was studied. Persistent-disease Graves' patients showed less TCR diversity than new cases.

Libraries of TCR beta came from iRepertoire HTBI primers plus Arm-PCR of CDR3 regions. TCRdb re-analysed the multiplex PCR reads in MiXCR, keeping a single row per CDR3 protein. The table includes about 340,000 distinct CDR3 sequences, about 19% detected once. V lost 6 bases, J lost 5 bases, and 9 bases stayed unmatched. The CDR3 runs 16 residues. Germline CDR1 and CDR2: SNHLY and FYNNEI. The V gene is TRBV2, the J gene TRBJ2-7, with 14 bases matching TRBD2. This sample comprised peripheral blood mononuclear cells (PBMCs), obtained when the disease was refractory, from a patient treated with antithyroid drugs. The source of this sequence is a female donor with Graves disease. CDR3 bases: TGTGCCAGCAGATTACCGACTAGCGGGGGGGTCCACGAGCAGTACTTC. Translated: CASRLPTSGGVHEQYF.